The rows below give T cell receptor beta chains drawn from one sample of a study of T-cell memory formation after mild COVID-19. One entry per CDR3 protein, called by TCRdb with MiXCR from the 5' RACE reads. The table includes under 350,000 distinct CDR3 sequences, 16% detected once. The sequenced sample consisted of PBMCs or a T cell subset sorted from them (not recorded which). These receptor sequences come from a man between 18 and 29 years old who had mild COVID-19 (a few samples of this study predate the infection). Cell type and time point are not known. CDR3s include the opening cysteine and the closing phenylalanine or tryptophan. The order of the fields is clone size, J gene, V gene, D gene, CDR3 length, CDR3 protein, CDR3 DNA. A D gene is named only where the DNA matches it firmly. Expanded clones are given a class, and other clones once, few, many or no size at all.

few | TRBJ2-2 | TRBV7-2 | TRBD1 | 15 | CASSSTGGLAGELFF | TGTGCCAGCAGCTCAACAGGGGGGCTGGCCGGGGAGCTGTTTTTT
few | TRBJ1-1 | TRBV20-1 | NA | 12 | CSAQHRYTEAFF | TGCAGTGCGCAACACAGGTACACTGAAGCTTTCTTT
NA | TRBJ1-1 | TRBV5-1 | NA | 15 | CASSLRPSGGTEAFF | TGCGCCAGCAGCTTGAGGCCTTCGGGGGGCACTGAAGCTTTCTTT
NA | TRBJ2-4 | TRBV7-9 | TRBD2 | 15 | CAGSPGRKAKNIQYF | TGTGCCGGCAGCCCCGGGAGGAAGGCCAAAAACATTCAGTACTTC
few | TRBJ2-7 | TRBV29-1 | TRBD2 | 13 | CSVPTSGGYEQYF | TGCAGCGTGCCGACTAGCGGGGGCTACGAGCAGTACTTC
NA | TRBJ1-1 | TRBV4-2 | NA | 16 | CASSPRYREGGTEAFF | TGTGCCAGCAGCCCGAGATACAGGGAGGGGGGCACTGAAGCTTTCTTT
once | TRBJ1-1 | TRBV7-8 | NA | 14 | CASSLYSSDRGAFF | TGTGCCAGCAGCTTATACTCCTCGGATAGGGGAGCTTTCTTT
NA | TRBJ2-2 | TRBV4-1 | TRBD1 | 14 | CASASGGSTGELFF | TGCGCCAGCGCCTCAGGGGGCAGTACCGGGGAGCTGTTTTTT
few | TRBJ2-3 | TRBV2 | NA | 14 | CASSEWHGTDTQYF | TGTGCCAGCAGTGAATGGCACGGCACAGATACGCAGTATTTT
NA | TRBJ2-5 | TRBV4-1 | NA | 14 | CASSRQDSRETQYF | TGCGCCAGCAGCCGACAGGACAGCCGGGAGACCCAGTACTTC
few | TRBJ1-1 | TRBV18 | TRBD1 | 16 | CASSPFDRVVNTEAFF | TGTGCCAGCTCACCGTTCGACAGGGTGGTAAACACTGAAGCTTTCTTT
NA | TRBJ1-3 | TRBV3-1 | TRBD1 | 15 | CASSRRTGSSGNTIF | TGTGCCAGCAGCCGACGGACAGGCTCATCCGGAAACACCATATTT
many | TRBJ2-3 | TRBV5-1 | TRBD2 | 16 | CASEGTSGGPGRTQYF | TGCGCCAGCGAAGGGACTAGCGGGGGGCCGGGTCGTACGCAGTATTTT
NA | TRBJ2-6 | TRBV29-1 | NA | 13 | CSGLSSGANVLTF | TGCAGCGGACTCTCGTCTGGGGCCAACGTCCTGACTTTC
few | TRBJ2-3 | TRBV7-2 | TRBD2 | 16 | CASSFPAGGSTDTQYF | TGTGCCAGCAGCTTTCCAGCGGGGGGAAGCACAGATACGCAGTATTTT
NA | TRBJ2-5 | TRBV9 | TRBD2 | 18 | CASSVGISGGTDQETQYF | TGTGCCAGCAGCGTAGGGATTAGCGGGGGAACCGACCAAGAGACCCAGTACTTC
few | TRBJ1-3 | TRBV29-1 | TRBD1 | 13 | CSVWDRAGNTIYF | TGCAGCGTCTGGGACAGGGCGGGGAACACCATATATTTT
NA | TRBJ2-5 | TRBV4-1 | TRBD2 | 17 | CASSPHVSGGIQETQYF | TGCGCCAGCAGCCCCCACGTGAGCGGGGGGATACAAGAGACCCAGTACTTC
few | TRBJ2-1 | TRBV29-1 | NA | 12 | CSASPGGNEQFF | TGCAGCGCCTCCCCCGGGGGCAATGAGCAGTTCTTC
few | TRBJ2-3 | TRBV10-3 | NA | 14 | CAISGTMITDTQYF | TGTGCCATCTCCGGGACCATGATAACAGATACGCAGTATTTT
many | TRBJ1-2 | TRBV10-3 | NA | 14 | CASSPQGNSYGYTF | TGTGCCTCAAGCCCGCAGGGGAACTCATATGGCTACACCTTC
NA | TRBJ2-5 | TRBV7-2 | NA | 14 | CASSAGTSGETQYF | TGTGCCAGCAGCGCCGGGACCTCGGGGGAGACCCAGTACTTC
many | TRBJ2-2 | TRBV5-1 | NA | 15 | CASSQSGPGAGELFF | TGCGCCAGCAGCCAAAGCGGGCCGGGGGCCGGGGAGCTGTTTTTT
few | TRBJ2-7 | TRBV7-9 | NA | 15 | CASSLEIGGPREQYF | TGTGCCAGCAGCTTAGAGATTGGGGGCCCACGCGAGCAGTACTTC
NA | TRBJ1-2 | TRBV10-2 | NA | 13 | CASSEELRGGYTF | TGCGCCAGCAGTGAAGAACTCAGGGGTGGCTACACCTTC
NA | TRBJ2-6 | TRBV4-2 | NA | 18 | CASSQDGPGLSGANVLTF | TGTGCCAGCAGCCAAGACGGGCCGGGACTCTCTGGGGCCAACGTCCTGACTTTC
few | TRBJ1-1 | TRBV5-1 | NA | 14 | CASLQGSISTEAFF | TGCGCCAGCCTACAGGGTTCGATATCCACTGAAGCTTTCTTT
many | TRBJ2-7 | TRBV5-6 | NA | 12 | CASSWDSYEQYF | TGTGCCAGCAGCTGGGACTCCTACGAGCAGTACTTC
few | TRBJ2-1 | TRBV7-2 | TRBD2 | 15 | CASSLQLAGASEQFF | TGTGCCAGCAGCCTTCAATTAGCGGGGGCGAGTGAGCAGTTCTTC
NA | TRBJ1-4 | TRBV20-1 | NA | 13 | CSAPSLTNEKLFF | TGCAGTGCTCCGTCCCTCACTAATGAAAAACTGTTTTTT
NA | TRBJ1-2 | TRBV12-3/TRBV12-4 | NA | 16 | CASSSFRDILNYGYTF | TGTGCCAGCAGTTCTTTCCGGGACATTCTTAACTATGGCTACACCTTC
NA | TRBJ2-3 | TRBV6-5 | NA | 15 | CASSYSMWRRDTQYF | TGTGCCAGCAGTTACTCGATGTGGCGGAGGGATACGCAGTATTTT
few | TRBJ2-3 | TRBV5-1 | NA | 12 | CASSLIVDTQYF | TGCGCCAGCAGCTTGATCGTTGATACGCAGTATTTT
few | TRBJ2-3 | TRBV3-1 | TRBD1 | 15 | CASSQQSRGLDTQYF | TGTGCCAGCAGCCAACAGAGCAGGGGGCTTGATACGCAGTATTTT
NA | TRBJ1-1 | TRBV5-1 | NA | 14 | CASSLGTGGPEAFF | TGCGCCAGCAGCCTCGGGACGGGGGGGCCGGAAGCTTTCTTT
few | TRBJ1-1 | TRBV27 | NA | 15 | CASSLEVGRQDEAFF | TGTGCCAGCAGTTTAGAAGTCGGTCGGCAGGATGAAGCTTTCTTT